The 32 T cell receptor beta chains reported below all come from one sample, sequenced in a study of cytotoxic CD8 clonotypes in ibrutinib-treated CLL (dated by TCRdb to the early 2020s). Interpreted using the paper, the time point label stands for: 12 months on ibrutinib. Library preparation employed the immunoSEQ multiplex PCR assay. Held by TCRdb, this immuneACCESS table contains in-frame sequences only and omits some clones. Under half of the omission traces to an unresolved V gene where checked; the cause of the rest is unknown. Recorded for this sample are about 160,000 clones; more than 75% of them occurred a single time. Of the sample, roughly 2% falls within the top ten clones. The sequences come from PBMCs, collected after 12 months of ibrutinib treatment. These receptors came from a human donor with chronic lymphocytic leukemia.

The V gene is TRBV4-1, the J gene TRBJ2-3; D gene unclear. This CDR3 spans 13 amino acids. Trimming stripped 0 bases from V and 5 bases from J, with 6 bases between. Germline lookup yields CDR1 MGHRA and CDR2 YSYEKL. CDR3 amino acids: CASSQERKDTQYF. CDR3 DNA: TGCGCCAGCAGCCAAGAAAGGAAAGATACGCAGTATTTT.

In this sample, this clone turned up once. The chain is built from TRBV9 and TRBJ1-5; no definite D call. From germline, CDR1 is SGDLS and CDR2 YYNGEE. Between the trimmed V and J ends, which lost 2 bases and 0 bases, there was a span of 9 bases. The CDR3 has 15 amino acids. The CDR3 loop is CASSVSSSSNQPQHF. For the CDR3, the DNA is TGTGCCAGCAGCGTTTCTTCCTCTAGCAATCAGCCCCAGCATTTT. Complete variable domain (other parts from reference TRBV9 and TRBJ1-5): DSGVTQTPKHLITATGQRVTLRCSPRSGDLSVYWYQQSLDQGLQFLIQYYNGEERAKGNILERFSAQQFPDLHSELNLSSLELGDSALYFCASSVSSSSNQPQHFGDGTRLSIL.

The chain carries TRBV27 and TRBJ2-2; D is perhaps TRBD1 (5 bases). Germline CDR1 MNHEY, CDR2 SMNVEV (reference sequence). V lost 3 bases and J lost 4, with 18 bases in between. The CDR3 contains 17 residues. CDR3 nucleotide sequence: TGTGCCAGCAGTTTTATAGGGGCCGGAGTCGGCACCGGGGAGCTGTTTTTT. Its translation is CASSFIGAGVGTGELFF.

Only a few counts were recorded for this clone. V and J are TRBV2 and TRBJ2-7; 11 bases fit TRBD1. V was pared by 11 bases and J by 5 bases, with 5 bases of the junction left unmatched. Looked up from germline, CDR1 is SNHLY and CDR2 is FYNNEI. The CDR3 totals 12 residues. CDR3 DNA: TGTGCCGGATCGGGACAGGGGGACGAGCAGTACTTC. The encoded protein is CAGSGQGDEQYF.

This clone was seen once. V is TRBV27 and J is TRBJ1-5; TRBD1 aligns across 9 bases. The CDR3 loop spans 14 amino acids. The V gene's germline CDR1 is MNHEY and CDR2 SMNVEV (reference sequence). Trimming took 6 bases from V and 3 from J; bases not matched to a gene: 3. CDR3: CASSRTGDNQPQHF. The CDR3 DNA sequence: TGTGCCAGCAGCCGGACAGGGGACAATCAGCCCCAGCATTTT.

The sample holds one count of this clone. V is TRBV28 and J is TRBJ2-3; 8 bases are a match to TRBD2. The V segment lost 2 bases and the J segment 0 bases; nucleotides outside the gene matches: 22. In germline, CDR1 is MDHEN, CDR2 SYDVKM. The CDR3 is made up of 22 amino acids. The CDR3 protein is CASSLGRAGTRVGRASTDTQYF. CDR3 coding DNA: TGTGCCAGCAGTTTAGGGAGAGCCGGGACTAGAGTTGGGAGGGCTAGCACAGATACGCAGTATTTT.

The chain couples TRBV15 to TRBJ2-7; 13 bases agree with TRBD2. The trim removed 3 bases at V and 4 bases at J, leaving 0 bases unmatched. CDR3 size: 14 residues. Germline CDR1 LNHNV, CDR2 YYDKDF (reference sequence). CDR3 nucleotide sequence: TGTGCCACCAGCAGGACTAGCGGGAGGTACGAGCAGTACTTC. Translation: CATSRTSGRYEQYF.

The chain has TRBV5-1 and TRBJ2-7; D perhaps matches TRBD1 (6 bases). Between the trimmed V and J ends, which lost 0 bases and 3 bases, there was a span of 13 bases. CDR3 size: 15 residues. Looked up from germline, CDR1 is SGHRS and CDR2 is YFSETQ. The CDR3 here is CASSLGRDTLYEQYF. In nucleotides, the CDR3 is TGCGCCAGCAGCTTGGGACGGGACACCCTCTACGAGCAGTACTTC.

This chain uses TRBV27 with TRBJ2-6; D gene unclear. V was pared by 3 bases and J by 0 bases, with 15 bases between. The germline CDR1 and CDR2 sequences are MNHEY and SMNVEV (reference sequence). This CDR3 has 18 amino acids. The CDR3 region has the DNA TGTGCCAGCAGTTTCTCCCGGGTCGGCTCCTCTGGGGCCAACGTCCTGACTTTC. This encodes CASSFSRVGSSGANVLTF.

This clone appeared once. The chain is built from TRBV29-1 and TRBJ2-7; 8 bases align to TRBD2. Unmatched junction bases numbered 9, after V lost 3 bases and J lost 5 bases. CDR3 length: 14 residues. The germline V gene encodes CDR1 SQVTM and CDR2 ANQGSEA. CDR3 DNA sequence: TGCAGCGTTGAGACACAGCGGGGGTTAAACGAGCAGTACTTC. This translates into CSVETQRGLNEQYF.

In this sample, this clone turned up a few times. The CDR3 DNA is TGTGCCAGCAGTTTCGCAGGAAACTATGGCTACACCTTC. This gives the protein CASSFAGNYGYTF. The chain uses TRBV28 and TRBJ1-2; D gene ambiguous. Deletions cut 3 bases from V and 2 bases from J, with 7 bases between. The CDR3 contains 13 residues. From germline, CDR1 is MDHEN and CDR2 SYDVKM.

In the case of this clone: One end of the junction varies from germline; a read error may be responsible. CDR3 nucleotide sequence: TGTGCTAGCAGTTCCGATATCTCTCACGAGCAGTACTTC. It codes for CASSSDISHEQYF. The V and J genes are TRBV7-7 and TRBJ2-7, with D unresolved. The CDR3 covers 13 residues. Germline V gene lookup returns CDR1 SSHAT and CDR2 FNYEAQ (reference sequence).

The rearrangement joins TRBV6-1 to TRBJ2-7, with 13 bases that match TRBD2. V lost 7 bases to trimming and J lost 9 bases; unmatched junction nucleotides: 6. CDR1 is MNHNS, CDR2 SASEGT, per germline. The CDR3 length is 13 residues. The chain's CDR3 is CASMTSGGYRQYF. For the CDR3, the DNA is TGTGCCAGCATGACTAGCGGGGGGTATCGGCAGTACTTC.

This clone was detected a few times. The genes are TRBV7-3 and TRBJ2-7; D call uncertain. This CDR3 region has 10 residues. The V gene lost 10 bases and the J gene lost 5 bases, with 9 bases spanning the gap. CDR1 and CDR2 from the germline V gene are SGHTA and FQGTGA. The CDR3 sequence is CATRSDEQYF. The CDR3, as DNA: TGTGCCACCCGTTCTGACGAGCAGTACTTC.

The CDR3 sequence: CASSLQGTGELFF. CDR3 sequence (DNA): TGTGCCAGCAGCCTACAGGGCACCGGGGAGCTGTTTTTT. The chain couples TRBV6-4 to TRBJ2-2, with a tentative D call TRBD1 (6 bases). The germline V gene has CDR1 MRHNA and CDR2 SNTAGT. The CDR3 contains 13 residues. V was clipped by 6 bases and J by 4 bases, with 9 bases between them.

V and J are TRBV10-3 and TRBJ1-5; D call uncertain. V lost 8 bases and J lost 0, with 14 bases in between. The CDR3 spans 15 residues. Germline CDR1 is ENHRY and CDR2 is SYGVKD. The CDR3 DNA sequence: TGTGCCATCCTGGGCCGGGATAATAGCAATCAGCCCCAGCATTTT. Protein sequence: CAILGRDNSNQPQHF.

This sequence joins TRBV4-3 and TRBJ1-5, with D hard to call. V was shortened by 0 bases and J by 2 bases, with 8 bases between the two germline ends. The germline CDR1 and CDR2 sequences are LGHNA and YSLEER. The CDR3 loop spans 15 amino acids. In DNA, the CDR3 is TGCGCCAGCAGCCAAGATTGGAACGGCAATCAGCCCCAGCATTTT. As protein: CASSQDWNGNQPQHF.

V is TRBV6-5 and J is TRBJ2-7; the match to TRBD1 covers 10 bases. After removal of 5 bases from V and 9 bases from J, the junction contained 7 bases not matched to a gene. Germline V gives CDR1 MNHEY, CDR2 SVGAGI. This CDR3 has 13 residues. The CDR3 loop reads CASSPTGGQGQYF. The CDR3 DNA reads as TGTGCCAGCAGTCCGACAGGGGGCCAGGGGCAGTACTTC.

This clone has just a few counts. The chain links TRBV11-2 to TRBJ1-2; no clear D. In germline, CDR1 is SGHAT, CDR2 FQNNGV. CDR3 length: 14 residues. V was shortened by 0 bases and J by 2 bases, with 7 bases between the two germline ends. The CDR3 nucleotides read TGTGCCAGCAGCTTAGATATGCCGAACTATGGCTACACCTTC. Its protein is CASSLDMPNYGYTF.

The chain uses TRBV9 and TRBJ1-4, with D maybe TRBD1 (5 bases). The length of the CDR3 is 15 residues. Germline CDR1 and CDR2: SGDLS and YYNGEE. Trimming stripped 0 bases from V and 8 bases from J, with 14 bases between. The CDR3 region is CASSVGEGSGEKLFF. The CDR3 nucleotides read TGTGCCAGCAGCGTAGGGGAGGGGTCGGGGGAAAAACTGTTTTTT.

This clone showed up just a few times. The V call is TRBV19, the J call TRBJ2-1, with 9 bases that match TRBD2. Trimming took 1 base from V and 7 from J; bases not matched to a gene: 14. Germline V gene lookup returns CDR1 LNHDA and CDR2 SQIVND (reference sequence). CDR3 length equals 18 residues. This CDR3 reads CASSIGWVFSGSWNEQFF. CDR3 DNA: TGTGCCAGTAGTATAGGCTGGGTGTTTAGCGGGAGCTGGAATGAGCAGTTCTTC.

The chain uses TRBV4-1 and TRBJ1-2; TRBD1 aligns across 10 bases. Looked up from germline, CDR1 is MGHRA and CDR2 is YSYEKL. V was pared by 5 bases and J by 2 bases, with 11 bases of the junction left unmatched. This CDR3 has 17 residues. The CDR3 DNA reads as TGCGCCAGCAGCACCCGGACAGGGGGGGAGATGAACTATGGCTACACCTTC. It is translated as CASSTRTGGEMNYGYTF.

This sequence joins TRBV4-3 and TRBJ1-1; D not certain. CDR1 and CDR2 from the germline V gene are LGHNA and YSLEER. V lost 4 bases to trimming and J lost 0 bases, with 12 bases between them. This CDR3 is 15 amino acids long. The CDR3 here is CASSLRTGMNTEAFF. CDR3 in DNA: TGCGCCAGCAGCCTTAGGACGGGAATGAACACTGAAGCTTTCTTT.

The gene calls are TRBV5-1 and TRBJ2-3; the D gene is possibly TRBD2 (5 bases). The V end was cut by 4 bases, the J end by 1 base, with 16 bases between. The CDR3 is 16 residues long. Germline-derived CDR1 and CDR2 are SGHRS and YFSETQ. CDR3 in amino acids: CASSAGGGGGTDTQYF. In DNA, the CDR3 is TGCGCCAGCAGCGCTGGAGGAGGTGGGGGCACAGATACGCAGTATTTT.

This rearrangement joins TRBV7-9 to TRBJ2-7; 8 bases are a match to TRBD2. The germline V gene encodes CDR1 SEHNR and CDR2 FQNEAQ (reference sequence). The CDR3 loop spans 16 amino acids. With V trimmed by 4 bases and J by 4 bases, 12 bases remained unmatched. The CDR3 reads CASSSTIGTSFYEQYF. The CDR3 DNA sequence: TGTGCCAGCAGCTCAACCATTGGGACTAGTTTTTACGAGCAGTACTTC.

The chain uses TRBV5-4 and TRBJ1-4; D perhaps matches TRBD1 (5 bases). Trimming took off 4 bases at V and 7 bases at J, with 17 bases between the two ends. This CDR3 region has 15 residues. Germline loops: CDR1 SGHNT, CDR2 YYREEE (reference sequence). CDR3 in DNA: TGTGCCAGCAGCAAGGCCAGGGATCCGAGTGAAAAACTGTTTTTT. It yields the protein CASSKARDPSEKLFF.

V gene TRBV18 combines with J gene TRBJ2-1; TRBD2 agrees at 8 bases. This CDR3 comprises 13 residues. Germline assignment: CDR1 KGHSH and CDR2 LQKENI. V lost 3 bases, J lost 5 bases, and 0 bases stayed unmatched. CDR3 coding DNA: TGTGCCAGCTCACCGGGACTAGACAATGAGCAGTTCTTC. Amino acids: CASSPGLDNEQFF.

This clone was observed a single time. The J gene is TRBJ2-5, the V gene TRBV11-2, with D tentatively TRBD1 or TRBD2 (5 bases each). V was shortened by 5 bases and J by 4 bases, with 14 bases between the two germline ends. The V gene's germline CDR1 is SGHAT and CDR2 FQNNGV. The CDR3 is 14 residues long. CDR3 coding DNA: TGTGCCAGCAGCCCTGGGGGACGCATAGAGACCCAGTACTTC. Protein: CASSPGGRIETQYF.

This rearrangement joins TRBV5-8 to TRBJ1-1, with D unclear. The CDR3 loop spans 13 amino acids. Germline lookup yields CDR1 SGHTS and CDR2 YDEGEE. V gave up 2 bases and J gave up 0 bases, with 5 bases separating them. CDR3: CASSLRLNTEAFF. CDR3 bases: TGTGCCAGCAGCTTAAGACTGAACACTGAAGCTTTCTTT.

This chain links TRBV28 with TRBJ2-5, with TRBD1 matching 8 bases. CDR3 length: 17 amino acids. The V gene end was trimmed by 3 bases and the J gene end by 1 base; junction bases not matched to a gene: 10. Germline V CDR1 and CDR2: MDHEN, SYDVKM. The CDR3 region has the DNA TGTGCCAGCAGTTTCGCAACCGGGACAGGTACCCAAGAGACCCAGTACTTC. Amino acid sequence: CASSFATGTGTQETQYF.

This clone has a single count. This chain links TRBV11-2 with TRBJ2-4, with a tentative D call TRBD2 (6 bases). Germline V gene lookup returns CDR1 SGHAT and CDR2 FQNNGV. The germline V and J ends were trimmed by 1 base and 0 bases, with 7 bases remaining between them. The CDR3 covers 15 residues. The CDR3 bases are TGTGCCAGCAGCTTAGGGGGACTAGCCAAAAACATTCAGTACTTC. It codes for CASSLGGLAKNIQYF.

The genes are TRBV9 and TRBJ1-1, with D unresolved. Trimming took 3 bases from V and 1 from J, leaving 10 bases between them. This CDR3 spans 14 amino acids. Germline V gene sequence: CDR1 SGDLS, CDR2 YYNGEE. The CDR3 DNA reads TGTGCCAGCAGCGGGAGGGCAGGGAACACTGAAGCTTTCTTT. Protein: CASSGRAGNTEAFF.